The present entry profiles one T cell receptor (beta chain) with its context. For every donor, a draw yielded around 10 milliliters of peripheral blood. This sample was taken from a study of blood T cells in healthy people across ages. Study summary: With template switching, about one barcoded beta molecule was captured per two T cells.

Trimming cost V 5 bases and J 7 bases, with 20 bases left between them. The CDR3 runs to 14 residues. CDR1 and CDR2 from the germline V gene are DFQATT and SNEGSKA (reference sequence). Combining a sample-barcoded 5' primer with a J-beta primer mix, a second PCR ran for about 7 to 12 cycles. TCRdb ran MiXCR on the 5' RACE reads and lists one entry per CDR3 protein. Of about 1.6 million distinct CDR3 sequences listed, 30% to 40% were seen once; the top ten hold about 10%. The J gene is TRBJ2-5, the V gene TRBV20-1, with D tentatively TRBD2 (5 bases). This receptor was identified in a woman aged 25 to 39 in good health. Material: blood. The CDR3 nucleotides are TGCAGTGCTCCCACCCCAGGATTCCGGGGGACCCAGTACTTC. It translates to CSAPTPGFRGTQYF.